The 23 T cell receptor beta chains below were found in one sample sequenced in a study of T cell repertoires in cytomegalovirus infection (dated by TCRdb to the late 2010s). Instrument on record: Illumina HiSeq 1500. TCRdb passed the public sequencing reads through fastp at Q25 and MiXCR, retaining productive beta sequences. Entries that share a CDR3 protein sequence are merged under the most common genes and DNA. The sample data list fewer than 550,000 distinct CDR3 sequences, and approximately 10% of these were observed just once. Clones ranked in the top ten supply around 9.6% of the sample. Input material: PBMCs. The receptors come from a human donor in good health (CMV status not recorded). Some clones in this sample may be carry-over from other donors' samples.

This clonotype was recorded many times. The chain combines TRBV6-2 or TRBV6-3 with TRBJ2-5; TRBD2 matches at 14 bases. The CDR3 is 17 amino acids. Germline assignment: CDR1 MNHEY and CDR2 SVGEGT. V trimming: 2 bases; J trimming: 5 bases; junction bases outside the gene matches: 7. CDR3 amino acids: CASSYGTSGSKAETQYF. In DNA, the CDR3 is TGTGCCAGCAGTTACGGGACTAGCGGGAGTAAGGCGGAGACCCAGTACTTC.

The chain employs TRBV20-1 and TRBJ1-5; 7 bases agree with TRBD1. Germline V gene data show CDR1 as DFQATT and CDR2 as SNEGSKA (reference sequence). V lost 3 bases to trimming and J lost 8 bases; unmatched junction nucleotides: 13. This CDR3 has 15 amino acids. CDR3 in amino acids: CSASPFDRAGEPQHF. Written as DNA, the CDR3 is TGCAGTGCTAGCCCGTTCGACAGGGCCGGGGAGCCCCAGCATTTT.

This clonotype was observed at least ten times. The chain carries TRBV12-3 or TRBV12-4 and TRBJ1-3, with D tentatively TRBD1 (5 bases). The CDR3 loop spans 14 amino acids. V dropped 4 bases and J dropped 4 bases, with 11 bases sitting between them. The CDR3 coding sequence is TGTGCCAGCAGTTCCTCCGGGGGGGGAAACACCATATATTTT. Translated: CASSSSGGGNTIYF.

At least ten counts were recorded for this clonotype. J is TRBJ2-1 and V is TRBV7-3; 7 bases line up with TRBD1. Germline CDR1 reads SGHTA; CDR2 reads FQGTGA. CDR3 length: 14 residues. Trimming at V came to 0 bases and at J to 5 bases, leaving 1 base not matched to a gene. The CDR3 sequence: CASSLTGTDNEQFF. The CDR3 DNA is TGTGCCAGCAGCTTAACCGGGACAGACAATGAGCAGTTCTTC.

DNA of the CDR3: TGCAGCGAGCGGCTAGCGGGAGTCAATGAGCAGTTCTTC. This translates into CSERLAGVNEQFF. This chain links TRBV20-1 with TRBJ2-1, with TRBD2 matching over 10 bases. Germline CDR1 and CDR2: DFQATT and SNEGSKA (reference sequence). This CDR3 region has 13 residues.

This clonotype has a count of ten or more. The chain joins TRBV3-1 to TRBJ1-6; D remains ambiguous. Germline V gene sequence: CDR1 LGHDT, CDR2 YNNKEL (reference sequence). The CDR3 is 14 residues long. The V gene lost 4 bases and the J gene lost 7 bases, with 11 bases spanning the gap. This chain's CDR3 is CASSRRAGNSPLHF. The DNA for the CDR3 is TGTGCCAGCAGCCGCCGCGCGGGGAATTCACCCCTCCACTTT. The full variable domain, rest sourced from reference TRBV3-1 and TRBJ1-6, is DTAVSQTPKYLVTQMGNDKSIKCEQNLGHDTMYWYKQDSKKFLKIMFSYNNKELIINETVPNRFSPKSPDKAHLNLHINSLELGDSAVYFCASSRRAGNSPLHFGNGTRLTVT.

This clonotype was detected ten times or more. This chain links TRBV7-2 with TRBJ2-2, with 7 bases fitting TRBD2. This CDR3 has 15 amino acids. Trimming removed 7 bases from V and 6 bases from J; junction bases left unmatched: 11. Germline V gene lookup returns CDR1 SGHTA and CDR2 FQGNSA. CDR3 nucleotide sequence: TGTGCCAGCACCCCCGGGACTACAACACCCGGGGAGCTGTTTTTT. This translates into CASTPGTTTPGELFF.

This clonotype has a handful of counts. The chain employs TRBV15 and TRBJ1-1; no firm D call. V lost 0 bases and J 0 bases, leaving 8 bases between the germline ends. Germline loops: CDR1 LNHNV, CDR2 YYDKDF (reference sequence). CDR3 size: 15 residues. CDR3 amino acids: CATSRDGFLNTEAFF. For the CDR3, the DNA is TGTGCCACCAGCAGAGATGGATTTTTGAACACTGAAGCTTTCTTT. Combining the CDR3 with reference TRBV15 and TRBJ1-1 gives the whole variable domain DAMVIQNPRYQVTQFGKPVTLSCSQTLNHNVMYWYQQKSSQAPKLLFHYYDKDFNNEADTPDNFQSRRPNTSFCFLDIRSPGLGDTAMYLCATSRDGFLNTEAFFGQGTRLTVV.

The table lists this clonotype with many counts. The chain couples TRBV7-6 to TRBJ2-3; D unresolved. This CDR3 has 11 amino acids. V was trimmed by 5 bases and J by 5 bases, leaving 5 bases between them. Germline CDR1 SGHVS, CDR2 FNYEAQ. This CDR3 reads CASSQRDTQYF. The CDR3 DNA reads as TGTGCCAGCAGCCAACGAGATACGCAGTATTTT.

This chain joins TRBV19 and TRBJ1-5; D is unclear. The germline gives CDR1 LNHDA, CDR2 SQIVND (reference sequence). V lost 5 bases and J 0 bases, leaving 8 bases between the germline ends. The CDR3 loop spans 14 amino acids. The CDR3 loop reads CASSSEYSNQPQHF. The CDR3 DNA follows: TGTGCCAGTAGTTCGGAGTATAGCAATCAGCCCCAGCATTTT.

This clonotype was seen at least ten times. The chain couples TRBV6-1 to TRBJ1-1; possible D gene TRBD1, 6 bases. This CDR3 region has 13 residues. V gave up 5 bases and J gave up 6 bases, with 13 bases separating them. Germline V gives CDR1 MNHNS, CDR2 SASEGT. CDR3: CASSYTGIAEAFF. The CDR3 DNA sequence: TGTGCCAGCAGTTATACAGGGATTGCTGAAGCTTTCTTT.

This clonotype was observed many times. The chain is built from TRBV7-2 and TRBJ2-1; perhaps D is TRBD1 or TRBD2 (5 bases each). The CDR3 sequence is 15 residues long. V was clipped by 4 bases and J by 4 bases, with 14 bases between them. Germline CDR1 is SGHTA and CDR2 is FQGNSA. This chain's CDR3 is CASSSRDGTYNEQFF. In DNA, the CDR3 is TGTGCCAGCAGCTCCCGGGACGGAACTTACAATGAGCAGTTCTTC.

This clonotype has ten or more counts. J is TRBJ2-2 and V is TRBV19; maybe TRBD2 (6 bases). The V end was cut by 8 bases, the J end by 5 bases, with 18 bases between. CDR1 and CDR2 (germline): LNHDA, SQIVND (reference sequence). The CDR3 runs 15 residues. CDR3 DNA: TGTGCCAGTTCGGATCGGGGGAGAGGGACCGGGGAGCTGTTTTTT. This gives the protein CASSDRGRGTGELFF. Variable domain in full (rest from reference TRBV19 and TRBJ2-2): DGGITQSPKYLFRKEGQNVTLSCEQNLNHDAMYWYRQDPGQGLRLIYYSQIVNDFQKGDIAEGYSVSREKKESFPLTVTSAQKNPTAFYLCASSDRGRGTGELFFGEGSRLTVL.

This clonotype occurred a few times. The chain combines TRBV20-1 with TRBJ1-2; 7 positions match TRBD1. The trim removed 3 bases at V and 7 bases at J, leaving 5 bases unmatched. Germline CDR1 DFQATT, CDR2 SNEGSKA (reference sequence). The CDR3 totals 12 residues. CDR3 DNA sequence: TGCAGTGCTAGTGACAGGGTTCTTGGCTACACCTTC. Protein: CSASDRVLGYTF.

This clonotype was recorded a few times. The CDR3 sequence: CSARGLRQTGELFF. Here the CDR3 DNA reads TGCAGTGCTAGAGGGCTACGCCAGACCGGGGAGCTGTTTTTT. This sequence joins TRBV20-1 and TRBJ2-2; D uncertain. V lost 1 base and J 5 bases, leaving 11 bases between the germline ends. CDR3 length: 14 amino acids. Germline loops: CDR1 DFQATT, CDR2 SNEGSKA (reference sequence).

This clonotype was recorded at least ten times. The V and J genes are TRBV19 and TRBJ1-2, with 7 bases fitting TRBD1. Germline V lookup: CDR1 LNHDA, CDR2 SQIVND (reference sequence). The CDR3 has 13 residues. The J segment lost 6 bases and the V segment lost 3 bases, leaving 4 bases of the junction unmatched. This CDR3 is CASSIGTGDGYTF. The CDR3 DNA sequence: TGTGCCAGTAGTATTGGAACAGGGGATGGCTACACCTTC.

This clonotype has a count of ten or more. This chain connects TRBV15 to TRBJ2-1, with D unresolved. This CDR3 comprises 15 residues. Trimming took off 2 bases at V and 5 bases at J, with 13 bases between the two ends. Germline V lookup: CDR1 LNHNV, CDR2 YYDKDF (reference sequence). As DNA, the CDR3 is TGTGCCACCAGCAGAACCTCCGGGCCAAACAATGAGCAGTTCTTC. As protein: CATSRTSGPNNEQFF.

This clonotype was picked up many times. The rearrangement uses TRBV6-4 and TRBJ1-1; no firm D call. Germline V gene sequence: CDR1 MRHNA, CDR2 SNTAGT. The CDR3 has 13 amino acids. Between the trimmed V and J ends, which lost 0 bases and 7 bases, there was a span of 9 bases. The CDR3 reads CASSDSRVGEAFF. For the CDR3, the DNA is TGTGCCAGCAGTGACTCGCGGGTTGGTGAAGCTTTCTTT.

Only a few counts were recorded for this clonotype. The V and J genes are TRBV20-1 and TRBJ2-1; TRBD2 matches 8 bases. The CDR3 totals 13 residues. The germline V gene encodes CDR1 DFQATT and CDR2 SNEGSKA (reference sequence). The CDR3 is CTIPGGTYNEQFF. CDR3 coding DNA: TGCACTATCCCGGGGGGGACCTACAATGAGCAGTTCTTC.

This clonotype was observed at least ten times. The genes are TRBV5-5 and TRBJ1-1; D is undetermined. CDR1 is SGHKS, CDR2 YYEKEE, per germline (reference sequence). The CDR3 runs to 13 residues. V lost 4 bases, J lost 7 bases, and 14 bases lay in between. The CDR3 nucleotides are TGTGCCAGCAGCCTTAATCTCGAAATTGAAGCTTTCTTT. Protein: CASSLNLEIEAFF.

The rearrangement joins TRBV2 to TRBJ2-3; 8 bases agree with TRBD2. The germline gives CDR1 SNHLY, CDR2 FYNNEI. This CDR3 contains 17 residues. The ends lost 4 bases at V and 4 bases at J; junction bases unmatched: 13. The DNA of the CDR3 is TGTGCCAGCAGTGGAGCTAGCGGGTTCAAAAGCGCAGATACGCAGTATTTT. Amino acids: CASSGASGFKSADTQYF.

CDR3 bases: TGTGCCAGCAGCTTACCGGGACAGGGAAGCTACGAGCAGTACTTC. Its protein product is CASSLPGQGSYEQYF. The chain carries TRBV7-9 and TRBJ2-7, with 9 bases aligning to TRBD1. From germline, CDR1 is SEHNR and CDR2 FQNEAQ (reference sequence). Losses at the gene ends were 2 bases for V and 3 bases for J; bases not matched to a gene: 5. This CDR3 spans 15 amino acids.

This clonotype came up many times. The gene calls are TRBV5-1 and TRBJ2-7, with TRBD1 identical over 9 bases. The CDR3 is 15 residues long. With 3 bases clipped from V and 3 bases from J, the junction kept 7 bases outside the gene matches. The germline gives CDR1 SGHRS, CDR2 YFSETQ. The CDR3 DNA is TGCGCCAGCAGCTCCAATGGACAGGGGTTCTACGAGCAGTACTTC. Translated: CASSSNGQGFYEQYF.